This T cell receptor beta chain emerged from a study of OX40 agonist ivuxolimab in advanced cancers. Assay: immunoSEQ multiplex PCR; the TCRdb copy retains only in-frame clones and omits some. The profile shows under 35,000 clones, around 80% of them singletons. Study-level findings and limits: In CD8+ T cells, expanded clones were on average more numerous than in CD4+.

Per the germline V gene, CDR1 is SGDLS and CDR2 is YYNGEE. The V segment lost 4 bases and the J segment 0 bases; nucleotides outside the gene matches: 7. The CDR3 spans 15 residues. Notes on this clone: Its matching antigen is unknown.

This TCR was sampled from an adult with an advanced solid tumor such as melanoma, head and neck, liver or kidney cancer. J is TRBJ2-7 and V is TRBV9; 7 bases are a match to TRBD1. The starting material was CD4+ or CD8+ T cells sorted from blood, obtained in a trial of the OX40 agonist ivuxolimab. CDR3 region: CASSPLRQGSYEQYF. In nucleotides, the CDR3 is TGTGCCAGCAGCCCTCTCCGACAGGGCTCCTACGAGCAGTACTTC.